This T cell receptor (beta chain) was identified in a study of cytomegalovirus exposure and HLA in healthy donors. 13 Jbeta primers and 60 Vbeta primers were used for the PCR. Libraries were prepared by immunoSEQ multiplex PCR; TCRdb keeps only in-frame clonotypes and omits some of them. The sample consists of 100,000 to 150,000 clones, 74% of them appearing once. The CDR3 covers 13 residues. Trimming cost V 5 bases and J 1 base, with 9 bases left between them. Germline V CDR1 and CDR2: LNHNV, YYDKDF (reference sequence). Sequenced sample: PBMCs. The V gene is TRBV15, the J gene TRBJ2-7; D may be TRBD1 (6 bases). The TCR was taken from a woman aged 45-60 years in good health and CMV-seropositive. In DNA form, the CDR3 reads TGTGCCACCAGCTTTGGACAGTCCTACGAGCAGTACTTC. Translation: CATSFGQSYEQYF.